Sequencing of this TCR beta chain was carried out in a study of cytomegalovirus exposure and HLA in healthy donors. General study findings and limits: Specificity for CMV antigens was confirmed in vitro for a few of the CMV-associated chains. With high specificity and sensitivity, the classifier reportedly diagnosed cytomegalovirus status. The study flagged roughly 150 TCR beta chains as cytomegalovirus-associated.

A remark on this clone: Its specificity is not known.

Assay: immunoSEQ multiplex PCR; the TCRdb copy retains only in-frame clones and omits some. The data show under 200,000 clones, with roughly 89% seen just once and 4.2% held by the top ten. Germline V gene data show CDR1 as SGHRS and CDR2 as YFSETQ. Trimming cost V 2 bases and J 5 bases; bases outside gene matches: 7. The CDR3 covers 15 residues. The chain is built from TRBV5-1 and TRBJ2-3, with 8 bases matching TRBD2. This clonotype was sampled from a man aged 18 to 30 in good health and CMV-seropositive. The specimen sequenced was PBMCs. CDR3 nucleotide sequence: TGCGCCAGCAGCTTCAATAGCGGGGCGGTAGATACGCAGTATTTT. Protein: CASSFNSGAVDTQYF.